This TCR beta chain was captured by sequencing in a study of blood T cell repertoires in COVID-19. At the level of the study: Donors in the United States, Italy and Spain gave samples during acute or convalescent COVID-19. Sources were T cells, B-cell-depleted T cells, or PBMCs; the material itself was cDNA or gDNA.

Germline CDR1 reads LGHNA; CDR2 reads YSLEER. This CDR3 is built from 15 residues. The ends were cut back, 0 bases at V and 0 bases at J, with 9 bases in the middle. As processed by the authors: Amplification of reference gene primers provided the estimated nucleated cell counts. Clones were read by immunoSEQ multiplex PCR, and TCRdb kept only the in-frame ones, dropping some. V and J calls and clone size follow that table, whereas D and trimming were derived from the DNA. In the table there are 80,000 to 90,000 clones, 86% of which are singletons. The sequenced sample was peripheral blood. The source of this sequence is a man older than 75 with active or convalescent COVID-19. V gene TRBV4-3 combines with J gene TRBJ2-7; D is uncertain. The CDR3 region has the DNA TGCGCCAGCAGCCAAGACGTGGGCAGCTCCTACGAGCAGTACTTC. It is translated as CASSQDVGSSYEQYF.